Shown below are 15 T cell receptor beta chains from a single sample sequenced in a study of technical replicates of blood from several donors. Clones were read by immunoSEQ multiplex PCR, and TCRdb kept only the in-frame ones, dropping some. Among under 15,000 clones listed, about 95% were seen once. Input material: PBMCs. The origin of the receptors is a human donor in good health.

The genes are TRBV5-1 and TRBJ2-7, with 11 bases aligning to TRBD2. The CDR3 totals 15 residues. Unmatched junction bases numbered 10, after V lost 8 bases and J lost 3 bases. Per germline, CDR1 SGHRS and CDR2 YFSETQ. The CDR3 reads CASLAGGPLSYEQYF. In DNA form, the CDR3 reads TGCGCCAGTCTAGCGGGAGGCCCCCTCAGCTACGAGCAGTACTTC.

A few counts support this clone. The rearrangement links TRBV30 to TRBJ1-2; D not resolved. The CDR3 has 11 amino acids. The ends were cut back, 7 bases at V and 8 bases at J, with 14 bases in the middle. Germline CDR1 is GTSNPN and CDR2 is SVGIG (reference sequence). DNA for the CDR3: TGTGCCTCCACGTACTCACGGGGCTACACCTTC. Translation: CASTYSRGYTF.

This clone was seen a single time. The V call is TRBV28, the J call TRBJ2-7; 13 nucleotides line up with TRBD2. The V segment lost 3 bases and the J segment 6 bases; nucleotides outside the gene matches: 2. The CDR3 length is 14 residues. CDR1 and CDR2 from the germline V gene are MDHEN and SYDVKM. Here the CDR3 reads CASSFGLAGVEQYF. The CDR3 region has the DNA TGTGCCAGCAGTTTCGGACTAGCGGGAGTCGAGCAGTACTTC. The full variable domain, completed using reference TRBV28 and TRBJ2-7, is DVKVTQSSRYLVKRTGEKVFLECVQDMDHENMFWYRQDPGLGLRLIYFSYDVKMKEKGDIPEGYSVSREKKERFSLILESASTNQTSMYLCASSFGLAGVEQYFGPGTRLTVT.

The V call is TRBV10-2, the J call TRBJ1-1, with TRBD1 matching over 7 bases. Germline lookup yields CDR1 WSHSY and CDR2 SAAADI. V was pared by 9 bases and J by 4 bases, with 8 bases of the junction left unmatched. The CDR3 consists of 13 residues. The CDR3 DNA follows: TGCGCCAGTATCACAGGGGATCTCACTGAAGCTTTCTTT. Translated: CASITGDLTEAFF.

This sequence joins TRBV19 and TRBJ2-7; 9 bases align to TRBD2. The germline V gene has CDR1 LNHDA and CDR2 SQIVND (reference sequence). This CDR3 comprises 15 residues. V shed 7 bases, J shed 4 bases, and the junction held 11 bases outside the gene matches. CDR3 DNA sequence: TGTGCCAGTACCCTGGGTTCTAGCGGGACGTACGAGCAGTACTTC. This codes for CASTLGSSGTYEQYF.

This clone was counted once. This chain uses TRBV6-5 with TRBJ1-2; TRBD1 is a possible D gene (6 bases). Trimming stripped 2 bases from V and 8 bases from J, with 12 bases between. The CDR3 is made up of 13 amino acids. Germline values: CDR1 MNHEY, CDR2 SVGAGI. CDR3: CASSYRAGDGYTF. The CDR3 coding sequence is TGTGCCAGCAGTTACAGGGCAGGGGACGGCTACACCTTC.

The V and J genes are TRBV27 and TRBJ2-7; weak D call: TRBD2 (6 bases). This CDR3 is 14 amino acids long. Trimming pared 6 bases from V and 3 bases from J, leaving 15 bases between. The germline V gene has CDR1 MNHEY and CDR2 SMNVEV (reference sequence). CDR3 in DNA: TGTGCCAGCAGGTCGGGCGGGGCTTTCTACGAGCAGTACTTC. Its protein is CASRSGGAFYEQYF.

This chain joins TRBV6-1 and TRBJ2-1, with 10 bases aligning to TRBD1. Germline CDR1 is MNHNS and CDR2 is SASEGT. CDR3 size: 15 residues. Trimming removed 1 base from V and 9 bases from J; junction bases left unmatched: 6. CDR3 loop: CASSEVGTGASEQFF. DNA of the CDR3: TGTGCCAGCAGTGAAGTGGGGACAGGGGCGAGTGAGCAGTTCTTC.

CDR3 protein: CAWSFRGGITGANVLTF. The DNA for the CDR3 is TGTGCCTGGAGTTTTCGCGGGGGAATCACTGGGGCCAACGTCCTGACTTTC. The chain couples TRBV30 to TRBJ2-6, with 7 bases aligning to TRBD2. CDR1 is GTSNPN and CDR2 is SVGIG in the germline V gene (reference sequence). The trim removed 2 bases at V and 2 bases at J, leaving 9 bases unmatched. The CDR3 is 17 amino acids.

This sequence joins TRBV11-2 and TRBJ2-5; the D gene is possibly TRBD2 (6 bases). The CDR3 covers 15 residues. Germline assignment: CDR1 SGHAT and CDR2 FQNNGV. V gave up 6 bases and J gave up 1 base, with 15 bases separating them. Here the CDR3 DNA reads TGTGCCAGCAGTAATAGTGGAGGGTTCCAAGAGACCCAGTACTTC. It specifies CASSNSGGFQETQYF.

The V and J genes are TRBV23-1 and TRBJ1-5; TRBD1 agrees at 7 bases. TRBV23-1 is sorted into the ORF group, with uncertain function. V lost 1 base and J lost 0; bases outside the gene matches: 9. CDR3 size: 18 residues. CDR3 sequence: CASSQYRGEGYSNQPQHF. The CDR3 nucleotides read TGCGCCAGCAGTCAATACAGGGGCGAAGGGTATAGCAATCAGCCCCAGCATTTT.

J is TRBJ2-5 and V is TRBV27; tentatively, D is TRBD2 (6 bases). Per the germline V gene, CDR1 is MNHEY and CDR2 is SMNVEV (reference sequence). This CDR3 comprises 15 residues. V was shortened by 3 bases and J by 0 bases, with 11 bases between the two germline ends. CDR3 amino acids: CASSFDRGYQETQYF. The CDR3 DNA reads as TGTGCCAGCAGTTTCGATCGGGGGTACCAAGAGACCCAGTACTTC.

This clone was found once. The chain links TRBV9 to TRBJ1-5; D remains ambiguous. V lost 0 bases to trimming and J lost 0 bases, with 10 bases between them. This CDR3 has 16 residues. Germline V gene lookup returns CDR1 SGDLS and CDR2 YYNGEE. The CDR3 bases are TGTGCCAGCAGCGTAGCAGGATTTTATAGCAATCAGCCCCAGCATTTT. Protein sequence: CASSVAGFYSNQPQHF.

The chain employs TRBV6-1 and TRBJ1-2; 7 bases align to TRBD1. Germline V CDR1 and CDR2: MNHNS, SASEGT. The CDR3 is made up of 15 amino acids. The V and J ends lost 2 bases and 8 bases, in that order; junction bases with no gene match: 11. CDR3 nucleotides: TGTGCCAGCAGTGAACGCCCCAGGGGGGTCTACGGCTACACCTTC. As protein: CASSERPRGVYGYTF.

In regard to this clone: A read error may account for a junction end that differs from germline. The gene calls are TRBV6-1 and TRBJ2-4; the match to TRBD1 covers 7 bases. CDR3 length: 13 residues. CDR1 MNHNS and CDR2 SASEGT come from the germline V gene. CDR3 sequence: CASSEGMDRILAF. CDR3 DNA: TGTGCCAGCAGTGAAGGAATGGACAGGATCCTGGCTTTC.